This T cell receptor (beta chain) came from a study of T-cell reconstitution after alpha-beta-depleted transplantation in children. Broader study findings: By about two months after transplant, alpha-beta T cells reportedly arose from several hundred graft clones that had expanded. Newly made T cells mostly supplied T-cell counts and diversity one year after transplant.

Preparation of the TCRbeta library was carried out with unique molecular identifiers. TCRdb fed the PCR reads into MiXCR, producing one record per CDR3 protein. The sample consists of hundreds of thousands of distinct CDR3 sequences, roughly 15% of them appearing once. The V gene's germline CDR1 is SNHLY and CDR2 FYNNEI. This CDR3 region has 15 residues. The V gene end was trimmed by 3 bases and the J gene end by 7 bases; junction bases not matched to a gene: 8. To note about this clonotype: Its antigen is unidentified.

The specimen was PBMCs, mostly from graft donor cells, collected 360 days after TCRalphabeta/CD19-depleted stem cell transplant. This chain links TRBV2 with TRBJ2-2, with 7 bases that match TRBD2. This sequence was found in a male patient under 10 years old who had a stem cell transplant for acute lymphoblastic leukemia, so the T cells may come from the graft donor. The CDR3 region is CASSDPGGNGGELFF. CDR3 DNA: TGTGCCAGCAGTGATCCGGGAGGAAATGGCGGGGAGCTGTTTTTT.